The rows below give T cell receptor beta chains drawn from one sample of a study of tumor-infiltrating lymphocytes in primary liver carcinoma. Using its own MiXCR run on the multiplex PCR reads, TCRdb lists one record per CDR3 protein. The data show 50,000 to 70,000 distinct CDR3 sequences, less than 85% seen once. Material for sequencing was liver tumor tissue from sampling region 2. These TCRs come from a man aged 35 to 55 with primary liver carcinoma and hepatitis B virus infection. Both conserved end residues are part of each CDR3. D genes are given only for firm matches. Clone size, where shown, is once, few, many, or a class for clones that have expanded.

clone_size: NA
d_call: TRBD2
j_call: TRBJ2-7
v_call: TRBV11-2
cdr3_aa: CASSLAGGSHDGQYF
cdr3_nt: TGTGCCAGCAGCTTAGCGGGCGGGAGTCACGACGGGCAGTACTTC

clone_size: few
d_call: NA
j_call: TRBJ2-1
v_call: TRBV7-9
cdr3_aa: CASSLPYQGPKTDEQFF
cdr3_nt: TGTGCCAGCAGCCTACCTTATCAGGGGCCTAAAACAGATGAGCAGTTCTTC

clone_size: NA
d_call: TRBD2
j_call: TRBJ2-5
v_call: TRBV29-1
cdr3_aa: CSVRASGSWAGTRYF
cdr3_nt: TGCAGCGTTCGGGCTAGCGGGAGTTGGGCAGGGACCCGATACTTC

clone_size: NA
d_call: NA
j_call: TRBJ2-7
v_call: TRBV11-2
cdr3_aa: CTSSSMASRVYEQYF
cdr3_nt: TGTACCAGCAGTTCTATGGCGAGTCGTGTCTACGAGCAGTACTTC

clone_size: once
d_call: NA
j_call: TRBJ2-2
v_call: TRBV5-6
cdr3_aa: CARSLVDRTTWELFF
cdr3_nt: TGTGCCAGGAGCTTGGTTGACAGGACCACCTGGGAGCTGTTTTTT

clone_size: NA
d_call: TRBD1
j_call: TRBJ2-3
v_call: TRBV28
cdr3_aa: CASSPTRDRYTDTQYF
cdr3_nt: TGTGCCAGCTCTCCTACTCGGGACAGGTATACAGATACGCAGTATTTT

clone_size: many
d_call: NA
j_call: TRBJ2-2
v_call: TRBV5-5
cdr3_aa: CASSLVAWNTGELFF
cdr3_nt: TGTGCCAGCAGCTTGGTTGCCTGGAACACCGGGGAGCTGTTTTTT

clone_size: NA
d_call: NA
j_call: TRBJ2-7
v_call: TRBV6-6
cdr3_aa: CASRNSLLSYEQYF
cdr3_nt: TGTGCCAGCAGAAACAGCCTTTTATCCTACGAGCAGTACTTC

clone_size: NA
d_call: TRBD2
j_call: TRBJ2-7
v_call: TRBV6-5
cdr3_aa: CASRRLTSGRPIYEQYF
cdr3_nt: TGTGCCAGCAGGAGATTGACTAGCGGGAGACCAATCTACGAGCAGTATTTC

clone_size: NA
d_call: NA
j_call: TRBJ2-7
v_call: TRBV10-3
cdr3_aa: CAIRAGDSRPEQYF
cdr3_nt: TGTGCCATCAGGGCGGGGGACAGTCGGCCCGAGCAGTACTTT

clone_size: many
d_call: NA
j_call: TRBJ2-2
v_call: TRBV6-2/TRBV6-3
cdr3_aa: CASSQNTGELFF
cdr3_nt: TGTGCCAGCAGCCAGAACACCGGGGAGCTGTTTTTT

clone_size: NA
d_call: TRBD1
j_call: TRBJ2-1
v_call: TRBV28
cdr3_aa: CASRPRDRVNEQFF
cdr3_nt: TGTGCCAGCAGGCCGCGGGACAGGGTTAATGAGCAGTTTTTC

clone_size: once
d_call: NA
j_call: TRBJ2-7
v_call: TRBV29-1
cdr3_aa: CSVTEETTYDEQYF
cdr3_nt: TGCAGCGTGACAGAAGAAACCACCTATGACGAGCAGTACTTC

clone_size: NA
d_call: NA
j_call: TRBJ1-2
v_call: TRBV6-5
cdr3_aa: CASRYSQGYDYTF
cdr3_nt: TGTGCCAGCCGTTACTCACAGGGATATGACTACACCTTC

clone_size: few
d_call: TRBD1
j_call: TRBJ2-1
v_call: TRBV19
cdr3_aa: CASTALGTGSYNEQFF
cdr3_nt: TGTGCCAGTACCGCCCTCGGGACAGGCTCCTACAATGAGCAGTTCTTC

clone_size: NA
d_call: NA
j_call: TRBJ2-2
v_call: TRBV6-5
cdr3_aa: CNSKVIRNTGELFF
cdr3_nt: TGTAACAGTAAGGTCATAAGGAACACCGGGGAGCTGTTTTTT

clone_size: NA
d_call: NA
j_call: TRBJ2-1
v_call: TRBV30
cdr3_aa: CAWRQKGSSYNKQFF
cdr3_nt: TGTGCCTGGAGGCAGAAGGGCAGCTCCTACAATAAGCAGTTCTTC

clone_size: NA
d_call: NA
j_call: TRBJ2-5
v_call: TRBV12-3/TRBV12-4
cdr3_aa: CASTPGSGETQYF
cdr3_nt: TGTGCCAGCACCCCCGGGAGTGGGGAGACCCAGTACTTC

clone_size: NA
d_call: TRBD1
j_call: TRBJ2-1
v_call: TRBV6-2/TRBV6-3
cdr3_aa: CASTRGLTYNEQFF
cdr3_nt: TGTGCCAGCACCAGGGGGCTAACTTACAATGAGCAGTTCTTC

clone_size: NA
d_call: NA
j_call: TRBJ2-1
v_call: TRBV4-3
cdr3_aa: CDNSQDRVDTYNGQFF
cdr3_nt: TGCGACAACAGCCAAGATAGAGTAGACACCTACAATGGGCAGTTCTTC

clone_size: NA
d_call: NA
j_call: TRBJ2-2
v_call: TRBV7-9
cdr3_aa: CSSSARQFTGELFF
cdr3_nt: TGTTCCAGCAGCGCCCGACAGTTCACCGGGGAGCTGTTTTTT

clone_size: NA
d_call: TRBD1
j_call: TRBJ1-4
v_call: TRBV4-1
cdr3_aa: CASNHTTGGDEKLVF
cdr3_nt: TGCGCCAGCAACCACACGACAGGGGGGGATGAAAAACTGGTTTTT

clone_size: NA
d_call: NA
j_call: TRBJ2-5
v_call: TRBV12-3/TRBV12-4
cdr3_aa: CVSSLARVETQYF
cdr3_nt: TGTGTCAGCAGTTTAGCGCGGGTAGAGACCCAGTACTTC

clone_size: NA
d_call: NA
j_call: TRBJ2-1
v_call: TRBV29-1
cdr3_aa: CSVGCQLVYNEQFF
cdr3_nt: TGCAGCGTTGGGTGCCAGTTAGTCTACAATGAGCAGTTCTTC

clone_size: medium-sized
d_call: NA
j_call: TRBJ2-1
v_call: TRBV11-2
cdr3_aa: CASSLNSGGYNEQFF
cdr3_nt: TGTGCCAGCAGCTTAAATAGTGGGGGGTACAATGAGCAGTTCTTC

clone_size: once
d_call: NA
j_call: TRBJ2-6
v_call: TRBV6-2/TRBV6-3
cdr3_aa: CASKGRFPSGANVLAF
cdr3_nt: TGTGCCAGCAAGGGCAGGTTTCCTTCAGGGGCCAACGTCCTGGCTTTC

clone_size: NA
d_call: NA
j_call: TRBJ2-7
v_call: TRBV6-2/TRBV6-3
cdr3_aa: CAADSASGHLGEQYF
cdr3_nt: TGTGCCGCCGACTCAGCCTCCGGCCACCTTGGCGAGCAGTACTTC

clone_size: many
d_call: NA
j_call: TRBJ2-7
v_call: TRBV12-3/TRBV12-4
cdr3_aa: CASSFVGVEEQYF
cdr3_nt: TGTGCCAGCAGTTTTGTAGGGGTGGAGGAGCAGTACTTC

clone_size: NA
d_call: NA
j_call: TRBJ2-7
v_call: TRBV29-1
cdr3_aa: CSVVLQGSYEHYF
cdr3_nt: TGCAGCGTGGTCTTACAGGGCTCCTACGAGCATTACTTC

clone_size: NA
d_call: NA
j_call: TRBJ2-2
v_call: TRBV6-5
cdr3_aa: CASSYIQSIGELFF
cdr3_nt: TGTGCCAGCAGTTACATCCAGAGCATCGGGGAGCTGTTTTTT

clone_size: NA
d_call: NA
j_call: TRBJ2-1
v_call: TRBV6-5
cdr3_aa: CVSSSGERKQFF
cdr3_nt: TGTGTCAGCAGTTCTGGGGAGCGGAAGCAGTTCTTC

clone_size: NA
d_call: NA
j_call: TRBJ2-7
v_call: TRBV11-2
cdr3_aa: CASILVLLSYEQYF
cdr3_nt: TGTGCCAGCATCTTAGTACTCCTCTCCTACGAGCAGTACTTC

clone_size: NA
d_call: NA
j_call: TRBJ2-3
v_call: TRBV11-2
cdr3_aa: CAGSSLRGSDTQYF
cdr3_nt: TGTGCCGGCAGCTCCCTACGAGGGTCCGATACGCAGTATTTT

clone_size: NA
d_call: NA
j_call: TRBJ2-5
v_call: TRBV11-2
cdr3_aa: CASSLEGVARYF
cdr3_nt: TGTGCCAGTAGTCTAGAGGGTGTGGCCCGGTACTTC

clone_size: NA
d_call: NA
j_call: TRBJ2-2
v_call: TRBV11-2
cdr3_aa: CASLTDTGELFF
cdr3_nt: TGTGCCAGCCTGACGGACACCGGGGAGCTGTTTTTT

clone_size: NA
d_call: NA
j_call: TRBJ2-3
v_call: TRBV29-1
cdr3_aa: CSVVMGTGTQYF
cdr3_nt: TGTAGCGTTGTGATGGGCACAGGTACGCAGTATTTT

clone_size: NA
d_call: NA
j_call: TRBJ2-7
v_call: TRBV5-6
cdr3_aa: CACSLFLLSYEQYF
cdr3_nt: TGTGCTTGCAGCTTGTTCCTCCTCTCCTACGAGCAGTACTTC

clone_size: NA
d_call: NA
j_call: TRBJ1-1
v_call: TRBV6-6
cdr3_aa: CANRNTGPNSEAFF
cdr3_nt: TGTGCCAACCGAAACACAGGGCCGAACAGTGAAGCTTTCTTT

clone_size: NA
d_call: TRBD1
j_call: TRBJ2-5
v_call: TRBV5-1
cdr3_aa: CASSPGQGLQETQYF
cdr3_nt: TGCGCCAGCAGCCCGGGACAGGGATTACAAGAGACCCAGTACTTC

clone_size: once
d_call: TRBD1
j_call: TRBJ2-3
v_call: TRBV12-3/TRBV12-4
cdr3_aa: CVSNYRRDSLVADTQYF
cdr3_nt: TGTGTCAGCAATTATCGCCGGGACAGTTTAGTTGCAGATACGCAGTATTTT

clone_size: NA
d_call: NA
j_call: TRBJ2-5
v_call: TRBV6-2/TRBV6-3
cdr3_aa: CAISNNQETQYF
cdr3_nt: TGTGCCATCAGCAACAACCAAGAGACCCAGTACTTC

clone_size: NA
d_call: NA
j_call: TRBJ2-1
v_call: TRBV19
cdr3_aa: CASSTRQSLLPFF
cdr3_nt: TGTGCCAGTAGTACTCGGCAGAGTTTGCTTCCGTTCTTC

clone_size: NA
d_call: NA
j_call: TRBJ2-3
v_call: TRBV29-1
cdr3_aa: CSVGGIHTDTQYF
cdr3_nt: TGCAGCGTTGGTGGGATCCACACAGATACGCAGTATTTT

clone_size: NA
d_call: NA
j_call: TRBJ2-5
v_call: TRBV29-1
cdr3_aa: CSGLTQGMMTQYF
cdr3_nt: TGCAGCGGACTCACCCAAGGGATGATGACCCAGTACTTC

clone_size: many
d_call: NA
j_call: TRBJ1-6
v_call: TRBV28
cdr3_aa: CASRTTYILSPLHF
cdr3_nt: TGTGCCAGCAGGACGACATATATTCTTTCACCCCTCCACTTT

clone_size: NA
d_call: NA
j_call: TRBJ1-1
v_call: TRBV6-5
cdr3_aa: CASSYEGLTNTEAFF
cdr3_nt: TGTGCCAGCAGTTACGAGGGACTGACGAACACTGAAGCTTTCTTT

clone_size: NA
d_call: TRBD1
j_call: TRBJ2-1
v_call: TRBV6-2/TRBV6-3
cdr3_aa: CSGSDFRGLVNEQFF
cdr3_nt: TGTTCCGGCAGTGACTTCAGGGGGCTGGTCAATGAGCAGTTCTTC

clone_size: NA
d_call: TRBD2
j_call: TRBJ2-7
v_call: TRBV6-6
cdr3_aa: CASSSGREVSYERYF
cdr3_nt: TGTGCCAGCAGTTCTGGCCGGGAGGTCTCCTACGAACGGTACTTC

clone_size: NA
d_call: NA
j_call: TRBJ2-2
v_call: TRBV11-1
cdr3_aa: CASSYTGPFSRDLFF
cdr3_nt: TGTGCCAGCAGCTATACAGGACCTTTCTCCAGGGACCTGTTTTTT

clone_size: NA
d_call: TRBD1
j_call: TRBJ1-6
v_call: TRBV7-8
cdr3_aa: CASSGSGTATSPLHF
cdr3_nt: TGTGCCAGCAGCGGATCCGGGACAGCTACTTCACCCCTCCACTTT

clone_size: NA
d_call: TRBD2
j_call: TRBJ2-7
v_call: TRBV11-2
cdr3_aa: CACSWGTRASEQYF
cdr3_nt: TGTGCCTGCAGCTGGGGGACTAGGGCTAGCGAGCAGTACTTC

clone_size: NA
d_call: NA
j_call: TRBJ2-3
v_call: TRBV4-2
cdr3_aa: CTSSLEVRRADTQYF
cdr3_nt: TGTACCAGCAGCCTAGAAGTTAGGAGGGCAGATACGCAGTATTTT

clone_size: NA
d_call: NA
j_call: TRBJ2-3
v_call: TRBV6-6
cdr3_aa: CASYYRTGDTDTQYF
cdr3_nt: TGTGCCAGTTACTACAGGACGGGAGATACAGATACGCAGTATTTT

clone_size: NA
d_call: NA
j_call: TRBJ2-1
v_call: TRBV11-1
cdr3_aa: CVSSLKSGSFNEQSF
cdr3_nt: TGTGTCAGCAGCTTAAAGTCAGGGTCCTTCAATGAGCAGTCCTTC